What follows are 15 T cell receptor beta chains derived from one specimen sequenced in a study of tumor and adjacent non-tumor tissue in lung cancer. RNA was extracted from bulk tissue without any cell sorting. The normal lung tissue was taken more than 3 cm from the tumor edge. The library came from three nested PCR rounds adapted from ARM-PCR protocols. Using its own MiXCR run on the multiplex PCR reads, TCRdb lists one record per CDR3 protein. The sample holds 43,000 or so distinct CDR3 sequences, 60% seen once. Sequenced sample: distant non-tumor lung tissue. These receptors were taken from a man aged 50 to 60 with non-small cell lung cancer.

About this clonotype itself: This clone may be a read error of a much larger clone one base away. This rearrangement joins TRBV6-1 to TRBJ2-2; 7 nucleotides align to TRBD1. The CDR3 sequence is 17 residues long. Germline CDR1 is MNHNS and CDR2 is SASEGT. With 6 bases clipped from V and 7 bases from J, the junction kept 17 bases outside the gene matches. Written as DNA, the CDR3 is TGTGCCAGCAGGCCCTGGACAGGTGGGCCCGACGGCGGGGAGCTGTTTTTT. Its translation is CASRPWTGGPDGGELFF.

This clonotype was picked up many times. The chain's CDR3 is CASSLSDRPNSPLHF. CDR3 nucleotides: TGTGCCAGCAGTTTATCGGACAGGCCTAATTCACCCCTCCACTTT. The chain recombines TRBV28 with TRBJ1-6; TRBD1 matches at 7 bases. This CDR3 region has 15 residues. V was clipped by 1 base and J by 6 bases; unmatched bases: 3. Germline values: CDR1 MDHEN, CDR2 SYDVKM.

This clonotype has a count of ten or more. The gene calls are TRBV28 and TRBJ2-2; the D gene is possibly TRBD1 (6 bases). The CDR3 is 18 residues long. V lost 5 bases to trimming and J lost 4 bases, with 23 bases between them. CDR1 and CDR2 from the germline V gene are MDHEN and SYDVKM. The CDR3 DNA sequence: TGTGCCAGCAGTGCAGCAAGAGGGACACCTAAGGGCACCGGGGAGCTGTTTTTT. Its translation is CASSAARGTPKGTGELFF.

In this sample, this clonotype turned up many times. The rearrangement joins TRBV12-3 or TRBV12-4 to TRBJ2-7; 7 bases align to TRBD2. This CDR3 comprises 14 residues. Trimming cost V 1 base and J 6 bases; bases outside gene matches: 6. The CDR3 sequence is CASSLGGSAGEQYF. CDR3 DNA sequence: TGTGCCAGCAGTTTAGGCGGGAGTGCCGGCGAGCAGTACTTC.

For this clonotype: No conserved phenylalanine or tryptophan is present at the end of the CDR3, so a read error is the likely explanation. This chain joins TRBV28 and TRBJ1-1; D remains unclear. The germline V gene encodes CDR1 MDHEN and CDR2 SYDVKM. Trimming stripped 6 bases from V and 10 bases from J, with 12 bases between. CDR3 length equals 11 residues. CDR3 amino acids: CASRDRLRAFY. CDR3 nucleotide sequence: TGTGCCAGCAGGGACCGCCTGCGAGCTTTCTAT.

As concerns this clonotype: A read error may produce the germline difference seen at one junction end. V gene TRBV20-1 combines with J gene TRBJ2-2, with 11 bases that match TRBD2. There are 16 residues in the CDR3. Germline CDR1 DFQATT, CDR2 SNEGSKA (reference sequence). CDR3 sequence reads: CCARPTSGSDTGELFF. CDR3 in DNA: TGCTGTGCTAGACCTACTAGCGGGAGTGACACCGGGGAGCTGTTTTTT.

A remark on this clonotype: Relative to the germline gene, one junction end is altered; a read error may explain this. V is TRBV11-1 and J is TRBJ2-1; the D gene is possibly TRBD2 (5 bases). Germline lookup yields CDR1 SGHAT and CDR2 FQDESV (reference sequence). The CDR3 has 15 residues. CDR3 sequence (DNA): TGTGCCAGCAGCTCAACTGGCGGGTCCTATAATGAGCAGTTCTTC. It encodes CASSSTGGSYNEQFF. Variable domain in full (rest from reference TRBV11-1 and TRBJ2-1): EAEVAQSPRYKITEKSQAVAFWCDPISGHATLYWYRQILGQGPELLVQFQDESVVDDSQLPKDRFSAERLKGVDSTLKIQPAELGDSAMYLCASSSTGGSYNEQFFGPGTRLTVL.

To note about this clonotype: Here the CDR3 omits its conserved ending phenylalanine or tryptophan, so a read error is the likely source. V usage is TRBV29-1 and J usage is TRBJ1-1, with a possible D match to TRBD1 (5 bases). This CDR3 spans 10 amino acids. The germline V gene encodes CDR1 SQVTM and CDR2 ANQGSEA. Trimming took 6 bases from V and 7 from J, leaving 9 bases between them. The CDR3 bases are TGCAGCGTCCTACAGGATGAAGCTTTCTCT. This sequence encodes CSVLQDEAFS.

This clonotype was found once. An end of the junction does not agree with germline; a read error may underlie this. The J gene is TRBJ2-2, the V gene TRBV12-3 or TRBV12-4, with TRBD2 matching over 8 bases. This CDR3 comprises 15 residues. The CDR3 here is CVSSLGLVGPGELFF. DNA of the CDR3: TGTGTCAGCAGTTTGGGACTAGTGGGACCCGGGGAGCTGTTTTTT.

This clonotype was seen a few times. The rearrangement joins TRBV20-1 to TRBJ1-6, with D maybe TRBD1 (5 bases). CDR1 and CDR2 from the germline V gene are DFQATT and SNEGSKA (reference sequence). The CDR3 has 14 amino acids. V was pared by 3 bases and J by 6 bases, with 12 bases between. The CDR3 sequence: CSARGDGPNSPLHF. The CDR3 coding sequence is TGCAGTGCTAGGGGGGACGGCCCTAATTCACCCCTCCACTTT.

This chain connects TRBV4-1 to TRBJ2-7, with D possibly matching TRBD1 (6 bases). Trimming took 2 bases from V and 12 from J, leaving 17 bases between them. Germline V CDR1 and CDR2: MGHRA, YSYEKL. This CDR3 spans 13 amino acids. CDR3 protein: CASSQPYRASVYF. The CDR3 region has the DNA TGCGCCAGCAGCCAACCGTACAGGGCTTCGGTGTACTTC.

Comment on this clonotype: Because the CDR3 is missing its conserved closing phenylalanine or tryptophan, this is likely a read error. The rearrangement uses TRBV4-1 and TRBJ1-6, with a weak D call TRBD1 (5 bases). Germline CDR1 MGHRA, CDR2 YSYEKL. The length of the CDR3 is 15 residues. Trimming removed 6 bases at V and 7 bases at J, with 16 bases between. The CDR3 here is CASSLGAVINSPLHS. DNA for the CDR3: TGCGCCAGCAGTTTAGGGGCGGTAATAAATTCACCCCTCCACTCT.

In the case of this clonotype: This may arise from a read error, as a much more abundant clone is one base away. The CDR3 is CASGKTSGSFTDTQYF. CDR3 DNA sequence: TGTGCCAGCGGTAAGACTAGCGGCTCCTTTACAGATACGCAGTATTTT. The chain carries TRBV6-6 and TRBJ2-3; 9 nucleotides align to TRBD2. The CDR3 contains 16 residues. The J segment lost 3 bases and the V segment lost 8 bases, leaving 12 bases of the junction unmatched. The germline gives CDR1 MNHNY, CDR2 SVGAGI (reference sequence).

The gene calls are TRBV20-1 and TRBJ2-7; D is perhaps TRBD2 (5 bases). Per germline, CDR1 DFQATT and CDR2 SNEGSKA (reference sequence). The ends were cut back, 7 bases at V and 0 bases at J, with 16 bases in the middle. CDR3 length: 14 residues. CDR3 loop: CSGLASRFSYEQYF. The CDR3 nucleotides are TGCAGTGGGCTTGCTAGCAGATTCTCCTACGAGCAGTACTTC.

In its sample, this clonotype was seen once. Since the CDR3 does not end with the conserved phenylalanine or tryptophan, this likely comes from a read error. V gene TRBV29-1 combines with J gene TRBJ2-7; 12 bases fit TRBD2. J gave up 0 bases and V 8 bases, and 5 bases lay outside the gene matches. CDR3 length: 14 residues. The germline V gene has CDR1 SQVTM and CDR2 ANQGSEA. The CDR3 region is CSTGLAGSSYEQYL. CDR3 nucleotides: TGCAGCACCGGACTAGCGGGGAGCTCCTACGAGCAGTACTTA.